This entry features one TCR beta chain sequence. Extracted total RNA amounted to at least 5.5 micrograms for each sample. The data derive from a study of blood T cells in healthy people across ages. With a J-beta primer mix and a sample-barcoded 5' primer, a second PCR ran about 7 to 12 cycles. TCRdb processed the 5' RACE reads anew with MiXCR; each CDR3 protein has one entry. This sample yields roughly 800,000 distinct CDR3 sequences, of which 58% are seen a single time; roughly 22% belongs to the top ten. CDR1 is SGHDN and CDR2 is FVKESK in the germline V gene. This CDR3 is built from 15 residues. The sequenced material came from blood. This TCR derives from a man aged 25-45 years in good health. The chain uses TRBV14 and TRBJ2-7, with D perhaps assigned TRBD1 or TRBD2 (5 bases each). The better agreement between TRBJ2-4 and the DNA end casts doubt on the J call. The chain's CDR3 is CASSQRLRGLDIQYF. CDR3 sequence (DNA): TGTGCCAGCAGCCAGAGATTGAGGGGTTTAGACATTCAGTACTTC.